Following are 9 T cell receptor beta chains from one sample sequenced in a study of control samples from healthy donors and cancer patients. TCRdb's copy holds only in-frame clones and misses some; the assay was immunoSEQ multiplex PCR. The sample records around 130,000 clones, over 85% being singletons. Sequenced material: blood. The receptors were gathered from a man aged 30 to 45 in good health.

The CDR3 nucleotides read TGTGCCAGCAGTTCTAAGACAGGGGAATACACCGGGGAGCTGTTTTTT. Its translation is CASSSKTGEYTGELFF. The rearrangement links TRBV27 to TRBJ2-2; the match to TRBD1 covers 8 bases. The germline CDR1 and CDR2 sequences are MNHEY and SMNVEV (reference sequence). The CDR3 consists of 16 residues. After removal of 4 bases from V and 3 bases from J, the junction contained 7 bases not matched to a gene.

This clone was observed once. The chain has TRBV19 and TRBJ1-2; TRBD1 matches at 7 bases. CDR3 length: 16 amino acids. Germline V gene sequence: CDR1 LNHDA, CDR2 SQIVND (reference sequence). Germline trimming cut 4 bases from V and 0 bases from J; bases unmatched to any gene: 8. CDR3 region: CASSKGAGPSNYGYTF. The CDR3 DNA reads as TGTGCCAGTAGTAAGGGGGCAGGGCCGTCTAACTATGGCTACACCTTC.

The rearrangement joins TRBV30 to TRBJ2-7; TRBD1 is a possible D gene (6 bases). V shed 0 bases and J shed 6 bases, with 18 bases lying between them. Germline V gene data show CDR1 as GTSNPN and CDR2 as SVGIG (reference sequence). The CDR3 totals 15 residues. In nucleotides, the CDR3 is TGTGCCTGGAGTGTACCGGGACATAAGGCCGGCGAGCAGTACTTC. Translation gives CAWSVPGHKAGEQYF.

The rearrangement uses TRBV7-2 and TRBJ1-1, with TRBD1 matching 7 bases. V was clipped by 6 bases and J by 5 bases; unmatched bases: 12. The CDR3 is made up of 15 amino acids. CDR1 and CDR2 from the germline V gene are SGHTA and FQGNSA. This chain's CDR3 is CASRLRDRAGTEAFF. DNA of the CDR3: TGTGCCAGCAGACTAAGAGACAGGGCAGGAACTGAAGCTTTCTTT.

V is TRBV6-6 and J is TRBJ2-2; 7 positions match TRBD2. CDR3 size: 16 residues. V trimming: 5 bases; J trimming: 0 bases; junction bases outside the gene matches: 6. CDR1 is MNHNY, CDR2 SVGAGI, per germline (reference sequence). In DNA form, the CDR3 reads TGTGCCAGCAGTCCCTGGGAGGGACCGAACACCGGGGAGCTGTTTTTT. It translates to CASSPWEGPNTGELFF.

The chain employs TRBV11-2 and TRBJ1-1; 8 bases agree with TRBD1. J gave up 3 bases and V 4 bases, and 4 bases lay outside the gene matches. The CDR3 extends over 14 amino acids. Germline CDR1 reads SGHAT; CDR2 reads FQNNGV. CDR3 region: CASSSGTGDTEAFF. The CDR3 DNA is TGTGCCAGCAGCTCCGGGACAGGAGACACTGAAGCTTTCTTT.

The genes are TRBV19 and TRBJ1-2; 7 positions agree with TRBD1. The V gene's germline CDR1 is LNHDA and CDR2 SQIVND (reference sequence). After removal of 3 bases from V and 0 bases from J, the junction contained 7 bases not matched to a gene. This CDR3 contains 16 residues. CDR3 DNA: TGTGCCAGTAGTATGATGGGACAGATAGCTAACTATGGCTACACCTTC. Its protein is CASSMMGQIANYGYTF.

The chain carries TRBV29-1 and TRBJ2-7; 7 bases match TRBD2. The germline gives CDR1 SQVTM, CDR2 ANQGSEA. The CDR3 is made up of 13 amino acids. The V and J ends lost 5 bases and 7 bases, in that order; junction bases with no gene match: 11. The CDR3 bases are TGCAGCGTTAGACTAGCTACTCTAAGGGAGCAGTACTTC. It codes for CSVRLATLREQYF.

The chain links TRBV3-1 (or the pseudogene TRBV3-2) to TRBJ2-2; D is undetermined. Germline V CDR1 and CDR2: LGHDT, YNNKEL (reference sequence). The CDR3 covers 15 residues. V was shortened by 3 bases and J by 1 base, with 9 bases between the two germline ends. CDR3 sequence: CASSQATWNTGELFF. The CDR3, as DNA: TGTGCCAGCAGCCAGGCAACATGGAACACCGGGGAGCTGTTTTTT.